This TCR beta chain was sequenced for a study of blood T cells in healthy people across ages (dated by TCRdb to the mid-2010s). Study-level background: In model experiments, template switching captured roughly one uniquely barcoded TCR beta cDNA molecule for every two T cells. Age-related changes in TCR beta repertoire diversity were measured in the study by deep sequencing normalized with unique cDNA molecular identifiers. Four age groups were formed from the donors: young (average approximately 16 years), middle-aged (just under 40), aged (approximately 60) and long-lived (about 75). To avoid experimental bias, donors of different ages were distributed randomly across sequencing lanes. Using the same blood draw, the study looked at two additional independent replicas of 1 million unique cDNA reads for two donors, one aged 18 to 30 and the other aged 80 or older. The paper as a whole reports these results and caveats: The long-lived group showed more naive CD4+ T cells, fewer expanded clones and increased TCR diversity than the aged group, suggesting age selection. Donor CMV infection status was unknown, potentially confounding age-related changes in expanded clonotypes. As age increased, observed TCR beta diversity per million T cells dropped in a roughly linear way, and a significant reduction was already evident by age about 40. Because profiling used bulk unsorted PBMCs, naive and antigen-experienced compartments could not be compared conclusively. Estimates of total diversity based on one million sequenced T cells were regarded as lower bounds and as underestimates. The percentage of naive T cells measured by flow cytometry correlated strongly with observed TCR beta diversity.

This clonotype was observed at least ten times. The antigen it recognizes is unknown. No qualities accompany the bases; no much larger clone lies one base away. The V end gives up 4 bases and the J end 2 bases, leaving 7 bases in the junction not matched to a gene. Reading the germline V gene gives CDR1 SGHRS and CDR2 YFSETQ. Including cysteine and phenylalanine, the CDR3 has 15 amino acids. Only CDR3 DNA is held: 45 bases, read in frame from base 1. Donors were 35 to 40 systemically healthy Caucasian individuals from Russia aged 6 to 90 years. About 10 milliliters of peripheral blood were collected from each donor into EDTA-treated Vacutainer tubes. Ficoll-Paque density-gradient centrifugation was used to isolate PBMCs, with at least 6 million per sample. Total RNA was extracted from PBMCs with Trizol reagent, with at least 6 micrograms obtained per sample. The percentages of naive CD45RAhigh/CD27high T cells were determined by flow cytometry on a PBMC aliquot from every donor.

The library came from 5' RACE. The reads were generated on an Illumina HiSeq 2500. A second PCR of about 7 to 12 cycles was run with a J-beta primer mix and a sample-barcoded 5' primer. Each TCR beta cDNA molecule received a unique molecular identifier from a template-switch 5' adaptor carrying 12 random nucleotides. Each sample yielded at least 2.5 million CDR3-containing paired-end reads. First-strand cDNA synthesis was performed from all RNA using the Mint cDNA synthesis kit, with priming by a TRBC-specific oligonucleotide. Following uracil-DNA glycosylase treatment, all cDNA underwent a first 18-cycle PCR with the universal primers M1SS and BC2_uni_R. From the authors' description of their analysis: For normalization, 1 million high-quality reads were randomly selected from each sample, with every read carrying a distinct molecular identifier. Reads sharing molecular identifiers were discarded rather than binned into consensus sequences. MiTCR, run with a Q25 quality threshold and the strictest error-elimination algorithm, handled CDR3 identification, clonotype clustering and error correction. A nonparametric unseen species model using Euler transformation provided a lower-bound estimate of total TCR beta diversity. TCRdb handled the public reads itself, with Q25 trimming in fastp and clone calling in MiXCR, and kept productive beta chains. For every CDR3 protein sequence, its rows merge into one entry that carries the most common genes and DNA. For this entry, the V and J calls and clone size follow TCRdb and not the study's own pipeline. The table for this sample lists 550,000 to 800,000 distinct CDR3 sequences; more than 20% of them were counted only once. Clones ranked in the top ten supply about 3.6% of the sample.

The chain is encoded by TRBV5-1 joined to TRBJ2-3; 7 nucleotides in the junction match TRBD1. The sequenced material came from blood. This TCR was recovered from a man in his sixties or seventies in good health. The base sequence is TGCGCCAGCAGCCCCCGGGACAGTCCCACAGATACGCAGTATTTT. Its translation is CASSPRDSPTDTQYF. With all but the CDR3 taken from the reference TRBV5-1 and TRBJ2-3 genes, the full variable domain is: KAGVTQTPRYLIKTRGQQVTLSCSPISGHRSVSWYQQTPGQGLQFLFEYFSETQRNKGNFPGRFSGRQFSNSRSEMNVSTLELGDSALYLCASSPRDSPTDTQYFGPGTRLTVL.